This is a list of T cell receptor beta chains from one sample in a study of CD8 T cells in ankylosing spondylitis. TCRdb redid the calling of the 5' RACE reads with MiXCR, one entry per CDR3 protein. Here the sample spans about 500,000 distinct CDR3 sequences, roughly 13% being singletons. Input material: blood, either unsorted or a sorted T cell fraction (not recorded which). These receptors all come from a male donor with ankylosing spondylitis. Both conserved end residues are part of each CDR3. D genes are given only for firm matches. Some rows have no size entry. The others give once, few or many, or a class for an expanded clone.

14	many	-	TRBV7-9	TRBJ2-1	TGTGCCAGCAGCTCCAACTCAATTTCGAATGAGCAGTTCTTC	CASSSNSISNEQFF
20	-	TRBD2	TRBV3-1	TRBJ2-1	TGTGCCAGCAGCAAAGTCCTAGGGAAAGCAGCGGGAGGGCCGTACAATGAGCAGTTCTTC	CASSKVLGKAAGGPYNEQFF
15	-	-	TRBV2	TRBJ2-5	TGTGCCAGCAGTGAACTGGGGGCGGGAAAAGAGACCCAGTACTTC	CASSELGAGKETQYF
18	few	-	TRBV27	TRBJ1-1	TGTGCCAGCAGTTTATTCCGGGACCAACGAGTGAGGAACACTGAAGCTTTCTTT	CASSLFRDQRVRNTEAFF
14	few	-	TRBV10-3	TRBJ2-3	TGTGCCATCTTGGAGCCCCAAAGCACAGATACGCAGTATTTT	CAILEPQSTDTQYF
14	few	-	TRBV5-1	TRBJ2-2	TGCGCCAGCAGCGTACAACAGGGCACCGGGGAGCTGTTTTTT	CASSVQQGTGELFF
18	once	TRBD1	TRBV10-2	TRBJ2-2	TGCGCCAGCAGTGGTAAACTGGGACAGGGTTTTAACACCGGGGAGCTGTTTTTT	CASSGKLGQGFNTGELFF
18	few	-	TRBV6-5	TRBJ2-1	TGTGCCAGCAGTTACTCCTACCCGGGAACCGTGGGTCACAATGAGCAGTTCTTC	CASSYSYPGTVGHNEQFF
14	-	TRBD1	TRBV20-1	TRBJ2-1	TGCAGTGCTTGGGACAGGGGGGTCTACAATGAGCAGTTCTTC	CSAWDRGVYNEQFF
12	few	TRBD1	TRBV29-1	TRBJ2-7	TGCAGCGTGGGACAGGGTGTGGACGAGCAGTACTTC	CSVGQGVDEQYF
15	few	-	TRBV4-2	TRBJ2-7	TGTGCCAGCAGCCAAGTAGTAGGTCGGTCCTACGAGCAGTACTTC	CASSQVVGRSYEQYF
17	few	-	TRBV25-1	TRBJ2-3	TGTGCCAGCAGTGACCCCAGGACGGCTACGGGCACAGATACGCAGTATTTT	CASSDPRTATGTDTQYF
17	few	-	TRBV7-7	TRBJ1-5	TGTGCCAGCAGCCCCAGTTTCAGGGAAAATAGCAATCAGCCCCAGCATTTT	CASSPSFRENSNQPQHF
16	few	TRBD1	TRBV11-2	TRBJ2-7	TGTGCCAGCAGCTTATACGGGACAGGGGAGAGGTACGAGCAGTACTTC	CASSLYGTGERYEQYF
15	-	TRBD2	TRBV12-3/TRBV12-4	TRBJ2-2	TGTGCCAGCAGTGGACTAGCGGGATTCACCGGGGAGCTGTTTTTT	CASSGLAGFTGELFF
17	few	-	TRBV7-8	TRBJ1-4	TGTGCCAGCAGCTTAGTGCCTTTCCGGCCTGCGGATGAAAAACTGTTTTTT	CASSLVPFRPADEKLFF
17	few	-	TRBV6-1	TRBJ1-5	TGTGCCAGCAGCCCCCGGGGGGGAGGGGGAGAGAGTCAGCCCCAGCATTTT	CASSPRGGGGESQPQHF
16	-	-	TRBV20-1	TRBJ1-5	TGCAGTGCTAGACTACCAGGAACCTGGGGCAATCAGCCCCAGCATTTT	CSARLPGTWGNQPQHF
13	-	-	TRBV7-2	TRBJ1-3	TGTGCCAGCAGCTCTCAGGGGGGAAACACCATATATTTT	CASSSQGGNTIYF
14	few	-	TRBV29-1	TRBJ2-3	TGCAGCGTTGCGTCAGGGCTTAGCACAGATACGCAGTATTTT	CSVASGLSTDTQYF
16	many	TRBD2	TRBV7-9	TRBJ2-3	TGTGCCAGCCTTTTAGACCGGGACTACTACACAGATACGCAGTATTTT	CASLLDRDYYTDTQYF
18	few	TRBD2	TRBV24-1	TRBJ2-1	TGTGCCACCAGTGGCCCCTGGACTAGCGAGAGAGAGGTCAATGAGCAGTTCTTC	CATSGPWTSEREVNEQFF
15	-	TRBD1	TRBV25-1	TRBJ2-3	TGTGCCAGCAGTGACCCAGCAGGGGGCGTGGATACGCAGTATTTT	CASSDPAGGVDTQYF